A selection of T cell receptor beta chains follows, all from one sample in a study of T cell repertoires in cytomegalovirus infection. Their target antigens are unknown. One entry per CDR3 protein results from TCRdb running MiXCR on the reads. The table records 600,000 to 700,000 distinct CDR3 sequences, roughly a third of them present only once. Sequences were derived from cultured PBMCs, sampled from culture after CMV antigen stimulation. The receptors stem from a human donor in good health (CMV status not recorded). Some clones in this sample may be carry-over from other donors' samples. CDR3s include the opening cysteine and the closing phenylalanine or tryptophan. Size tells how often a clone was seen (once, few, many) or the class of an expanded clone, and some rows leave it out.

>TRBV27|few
CASSWGGQDKLFF
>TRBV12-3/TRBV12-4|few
CASGFMAGVGEQFF
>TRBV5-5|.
CASSLNSGRNEQFF
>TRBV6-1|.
CASSPSGTGYGEQFF
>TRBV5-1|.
CASSLGHESSYEQYF
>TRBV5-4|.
CASSLSSGGSYNEQFF
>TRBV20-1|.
CSARDRGLKAQQETQYF
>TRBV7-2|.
CASSLGRGKNTEAFF
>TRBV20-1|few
CSAQTTPWDSTTTNQPQHF
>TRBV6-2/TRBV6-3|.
CASSGSGSVYEQFF
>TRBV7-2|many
CASSLRGSETQYF
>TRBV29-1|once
CSVSVASSYNEQFF
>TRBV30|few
CAWSTQGDQPQHF
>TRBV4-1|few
CASSHPPGDPYNEQFF
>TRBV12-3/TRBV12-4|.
CASSMRREGNYEQYF
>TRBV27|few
CASSRPKGEQYF
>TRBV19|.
CASSQGARRPQHF
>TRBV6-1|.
CASSVRQGAYEQYF
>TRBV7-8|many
CASSSFYLGTAVGYTF
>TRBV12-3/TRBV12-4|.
CASRPGLANNEQFF
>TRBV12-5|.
CASGPPTWPQHF